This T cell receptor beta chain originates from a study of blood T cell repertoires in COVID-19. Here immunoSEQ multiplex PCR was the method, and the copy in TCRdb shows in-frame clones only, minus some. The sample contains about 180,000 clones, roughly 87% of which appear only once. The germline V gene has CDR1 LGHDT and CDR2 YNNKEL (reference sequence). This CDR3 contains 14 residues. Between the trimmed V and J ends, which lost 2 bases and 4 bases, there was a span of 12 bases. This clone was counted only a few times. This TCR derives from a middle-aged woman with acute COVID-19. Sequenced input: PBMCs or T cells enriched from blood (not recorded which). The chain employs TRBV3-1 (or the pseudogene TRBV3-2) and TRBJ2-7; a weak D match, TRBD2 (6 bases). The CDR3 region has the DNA TGTGCCAGCAGCCAAAACCTAGCGAGGTACGAGCAGTACTTC. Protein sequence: CASSQNLARYEQYF.